Listed here are 18 T cell receptor beta chains from one sample, sequenced in a study of T cells in Graves' hyperthyroidism and ophthalmopathy. TCR beta CDR3 regions were amplified from RNA transcripts. The TCR CDR3 first-round RT-PCR relied on the HTBI primer set. Via MiXCR, TCRdb re-called the multiplex PCR reads, giving one row per CDR3 protein. The repertoire includes 600,000 or so distinct CDR3 sequences, around 45% of them detected once, and 8.2% sits in the top ten. The sample was peripheral blood or thyroid tissue (not recorded which). The receptors were sampled from a woman aged 18-29 years with Graves' hyperthyroidism.

A note on this clonotype: This sequence may be a read error, since a much larger clone differs from it by one base. The rearrangement uses TRBV15 and TRBJ1-6; the D is unclear. The CDR3 spans 12 residues. In germline, CDR1 is LNHNV, CDR2 YYDKDF (reference sequence). Trimming took off 3 bases at V and 10 bases at J, with 7 bases between the two ends. The CDR3 DNA sequence: TGTGCCACCAGCAGGGTAGGCTCACCCCTCCACTTT. This encodes CATSRVGSPLHF.

This clonotype came up a few times. The rearrangement links TRBV20-1 to TRBJ2-7, with TRBD2 matching over 16 bases. The CDR3 contains 14 residues. The trim removed 5 bases at V and 7 bases at J, leaving 5 bases unmatched. The germline V gene encodes CDR1 DFQATT and CDR2 SNEGSKA (reference sequence). The CDR3 bases are TGCAGTGCTGGGACTAGCGGGAGGGCCTTAGAGCAGTACTTC. Protein sequence: CSAGTSGRALEQYF.

The chain joins TRBV24-1 to TRBJ1-6, with a possible D match to TRBD1 (6 bases). The V and J ends lost 4 bases and 10 bases respectively, with 13 bases between them. CDR1 is KGHDR, CDR2 SFDVKD, per germline. CDR3 length equals 14 residues. The CDR3 nucleotides read TGTGCCACCAGTGACGACAGGCTTGGATCACCCCTCCACTTT. Encoded protein: CATSDDRLGSPLHF.

The rearrangement joins TRBV19 to TRBJ2-7, with 10 bases fitting TRBD2. The CDR3 runs to 14 residues. Germline V gene lookup returns CDR1 LNHDA and CDR2 SQIVND (reference sequence). V lost 6 bases and J lost 4; bases outside the gene matches: 6. The CDR3 DNA reads TGTGCCAGTAGGTCTAGCGGGAGATTGTACGAGCAGTACTTC. Encoded protein: CASRSSGRLYEQYF. Full variable domain (remainder filled in from reference TRBV19 and TRBJ2-7): DGGITQSPKYLFRKEGQNVTLSCEQNLNHDAMYWYRQDPGQGLRLIYYSQIVNDFQKGDIAEGYSVSREKKESFPLTVTSAQKNPTAFYLCASRSSGRLYEQYFGPGTRLTVT.

This chain connects TRBV19 to TRBJ2-5; 9 bases are a match to TRBD1. Germline CDR1 and CDR2: LNHDA and SQIVND (reference sequence). The CDR3 has 12 residues. Unmatched junction bases numbered 3, after V lost 8 bases and J lost 5 bases. This chain's CDR3 is CASGTGWETQYF. The CDR3 coding sequence is TGTGCCAGTGGGACAGGGTGGGAGACCCAGTACTTC.

The chain joins TRBV29-1 to TRBJ1-6; D may be TRBD1 (5 bases). V shed 8 bases and J shed 8 bases, with 13 bases lying between them. Germline CDR1 and CDR2: SQVTM and ANQGSEA. The CDR3 contains 12 residues. As DNA, the CDR3 is TGCAGCCATCCGGGGCAGGATTCACCCCTCCACTTT. It encodes CSHPGQDSPLHF.

There are a few counts of this clonotype. The chain links TRBV7-3 to TRBJ2-7; 7 bases agree with TRBD2. The CDR3 has 13 amino acids. Germline values: CDR1 SGHTA, CDR2 FQGTGA. The ends lost 4 bases at V and 4 bases at J; junction bases unmatched: 4. This chain's CDR3 is CASSSPGLYEQYF. In DNA form, the CDR3 reads TGTGCCAGCAGCTCCCCGGGACTATACGAGCAGTACTTC.

This clonotype was recorded at least ten times. The J gene is TRBJ1-1, the V gene TRBV12-3 or TRBV12-4; D is unclear. There are 14 residues in the CDR3. Trimming removed 6 bases at V and 3 bases at J, with 14 bases between. Here the CDR3 DNA reads TGTGCCAGCAGCACTCGGACTTGGGACACTGAAGCTTTCTTT. This codes for CASSTRTWDTEAFF.

This clonotype was recorded once. The chain joins TRBV2 to TRBJ2-5; weak D call: TRBD2 (5 bases). This CDR3 spans 13 amino acids. The V and J ends lost 7 bases and 4 bases respectively, with 13 bases between them. Germline CDR1 is SNHLY and CDR2 is FYNNEI. CDR3 in DNA: TGTGCCAGCACCCTGGAGGTCCTAGAGACCCAGTACTTC. Amino acid sequence: CASTLEVLETQYF.

This clonotype has ten or more counts. CDR3 nucleotides: TGTGCCAGCAGCTTAAGGGGGAACGAGCAGTACTTC. This codes for CASSLRGNEQYF. The chain uses TRBV7-2 and TRBJ2-7, with a tentative D call TRBD1 (6 bases). The germline V and J ends were trimmed by 2 bases and 5 bases, with 7 bases remaining between them. This CDR3 is 12 amino acids long. The germline V gene encodes CDR1 SGHTA and CDR2 FQGNSA. The full variable domain, in which reference TRBV7-2 and TRBJ2-7 provide the parts outside the CDR3, is GAGVSQSPSNKVTEKGKDVELRCDPISGHTALYWYRQSLGQGLEFLIYFQGNSAPDKSGLPSDRFSAERTGGSVSTLTIQRTQQEDSAVYLCASSLRGNEQYFGPGTRLTVT.

The genes are TRBV14 and TRBJ2-2; TRBD2 agrees at 12 bases. Germline CDR1 is SGHDN and CDR2 is FVKESK. The V segment lost 5 bases and the J segment 4 bases; nucleotides outside the gene matches: 2. CDR3 size: 15 residues. The DNA of the CDR3 is TGTGCCAGCAGCAAGGGACTAGCGGGCACCGGGGAGCTGTTTTTT. Translating it yields CASSKGLAGTGELFF.

The V and J genes are TRBV19 and TRBJ2-7; TRBD1 might be the D (6 bases). The CDR3 has 13 amino acids. V lost 9 bases and J 4 bases, leaving 16 bases between the germline ends. The germline CDR1 and CDR2 sequences are LNHDA and SQIVND (reference sequence). CDR3 residues: CARVRGRAYEQYF. The CDR3 coding sequence is TGTGCCAGGGTGAGGGGGAGAGCTTACGAGCAGTACTTC.

The chain links TRBV15 to TRBJ1-2; no clear D. V was cut by 3 bases and J by 4 bases, with 6 bases left in between. Germline loops: CDR1 LNHNV, CDR2 YYDKDF (reference sequence). The CDR3 extends over 12 amino acids. CDR3 nucleotide sequence: TGTGCCACCAGCAGTGACGGCTATGGCTACACCTTC. Its translation is CATSSDGYGYTF.

The rearrangement joins TRBV7-3 to TRBJ2-2; no clear D. CDR3 size: 15 residues. Germline CDR1 reads SGHTA; CDR2 reads FQGTGA. V lost 0 bases to trimming and J lost 3 bases, with 8 bases between them. This CDR3 is CASSLTQVDTGELFF. CDR3 coding DNA: TGTGCCAGCAGCTTAACGCAGGTGGACACCGGGGAGCTGTTTTTT.

This clonotype has at least ten counts. This chain joins TRBV2 and TRBJ1-2; D perhaps matches TRBD1 (5 bases). The germline CDR1 and CDR2 sequences are SNHLY and FYNNEI. Trimming stripped 11 bases from V and 8 bases from J, with 27 bases between. The CDR3 consists of 15 residues. In nucleotides, the CDR3 is TGTGCCGACCGACAAAGTACCGGGACTTATTGGGGCTACACCTTC. Translating it yields CADRQSTGTYWGYTF.

This chain links TRBV7-2 with TRBJ1-2; D possibly corresponds to TRBD1 (5 bases). Germline CDR1 is SGHTA and CDR2 is FQGNSA. Trimming left V 8 bases short and J 4 bases short, with 20 bases between. The length of the CDR3 is 15 residues. The CDR3, as DNA: TGTGCCAGCTCTACCGGCGGGGGTTCAGTCTATGGCTACACCTTC. It is translated as CASSTGGGSVYGYTF.

On this clonotype itself: This may be a read error: a much more frequent sequence differs by one nucleotide. The gene calls are TRBV29-1 and TRBJ2-2; the D gene is possibly TRBD2 (6 bases). The CDR3 extends over 13 amino acids. The germline gives CDR1 SQVTM, CDR2 ANQGSEA. The CDR3 DNA is TGCAGTGCTAGTCTCCCGGGGGTCGGGGAGCTGTTTTTT. Its translation is CSASLPGVGELFF.

In its sample, this clonotype was seen many times. The CDR3 sequence is CASRPTGNYGYTF. CDR3 in DNA: TGTGCCAGCAGACCTACAGGGAACTATGGCTACACCTTC. The chain is built from TRBV7-8 and TRBJ1-2; tentative D call: TRBD1 (6 bases). Trimming left V 6 bases short and J 2 bases short, with 10 bases between. Looked up from germline, CDR1 is SGHVS and CDR2 is FQNEAQ. This CDR3 has 13 amino acids.